The rows below give T cell receptor beta chains drawn from one sample of a study of identical twins' blood T cells. TCRdb fed the 5' RACE reads into MiXCR, producing one record per CDR3 protein. In the table there are 350,000 to 400,000 distinct CDR3 sequences, 25% to 35% of which are singletons. The source material was PBMCs. The receptors originated from a woman between 18 and 50 years old in good health. Both conserved end residues are part of each CDR3. D genes are given only for firm matches. Not all rows give a size; the values are once, few, many and, for expanded clones, a class.

>TRBV7-9|NA|TRBJ1-2|NA
TGTGCCAGGAGCTTAACAGGCTATGGCTACACCTTC
CARSLTGYGYTF
>TRBV5-1|NA|TRBJ1-5|NA
TGCGCCAGCAGCTGGCAGCCCCAGCATTTT
CASSWQPQHF
>TRBV5-1|TRBD1|TRBJ2-2|NA
TGCGCCAGCAGCTATTACGGGACAGAAGACACCGGGGAGCTGTTTTTT
CASSYYGTEDTGELFF
>TRBV3-1|NA|TRBJ1-2|once
TGTGCCAGCAGCCAAGAGAACAGGCCTTACTATGGCTACACCTTC
CASSQENRPYYGYTF
>TRBV6-5|NA|TRBJ2-1|NA
TGTGCCAGCAGTTACTCCCCTTTGTCGGGGGTATACAATGAGCAGTTCTTC
CASSYSPLSGVYNEQFF
>TRBV20-1|NA|TRBJ1-4|NA
TGCAGTGAACAGCTCCTAGATAATGAAAAACTGTTTTTT
CSEQLLDNEKLFF
>TRBV7-2|NA|TRBJ1-2|few
TGTGCCAGCAGCTTTTTGGCCGGGAACTATGGCTACACCTTC
CASSFLAGNYGYTF
>TRBV20-1|NA|TRBJ1-3|many
TGCAGTGCCGCCCCGACCGGCTCTGGAAACACCATATATTTT
CSAAPTGSGNTIYF
>TRBV20-1|NA|TRBJ1-1|NA
TGCAGTGCTTCCGGACTGTTAGACACTGAAGCTTTCTTT
CSASGLLDTEAFF
>TRBV18|TRBD1|TRBJ2-7|many
TGTGCCAGCTCACCAGGGACAGGGCGCGACGAGCAGTACTTC
CASSPGTGRDEQYF